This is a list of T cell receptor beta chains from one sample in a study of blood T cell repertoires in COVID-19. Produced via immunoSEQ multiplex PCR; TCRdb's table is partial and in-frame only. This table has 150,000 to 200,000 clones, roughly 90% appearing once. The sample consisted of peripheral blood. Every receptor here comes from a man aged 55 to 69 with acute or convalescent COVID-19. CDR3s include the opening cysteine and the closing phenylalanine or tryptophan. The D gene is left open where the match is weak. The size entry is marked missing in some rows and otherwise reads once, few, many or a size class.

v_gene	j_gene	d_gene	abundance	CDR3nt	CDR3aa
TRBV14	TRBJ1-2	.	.	TGTGCCAGCAGCCAAAGGATGACAGATGGCTACACCTTC	CASSQRMTDGYTF
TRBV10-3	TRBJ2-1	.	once	TGTGCCATCAGTGATAGACGCCGCGGGCCCACCTCTAATGAGCAGTTCTTC	CAISDRRRGPTSNEQFF
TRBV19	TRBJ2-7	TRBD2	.	TGTGCCAGTAGTATCTACGGCGGGGGAAGCTACGAGCAGTACTTC	CASSIYGGGSYEQYF
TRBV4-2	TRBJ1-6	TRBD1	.	TGTGCCAGCAGCCAAGATGGGACAGCAAATAATTCACCCCTCCACTTT	CASSQDGTANNSPLHF
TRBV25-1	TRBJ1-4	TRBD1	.	TGTGCCAGCAGTATGACAGGGATGGATGAAAAACTGTTTTTT	CASSMTGMDEKLFF
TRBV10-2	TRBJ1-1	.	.	TGCGCCAGCAGTGAACCAACTCCAGGGGACACTGAAGCTTTCTTT	CASSEPTPGDTEAFF
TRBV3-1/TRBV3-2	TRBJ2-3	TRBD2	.	TGTGCCAGCAGCAAAAGAGCTAGCGGGGTGACAGATACGCAGTATTTT	CASSKRASGVTDTQYF
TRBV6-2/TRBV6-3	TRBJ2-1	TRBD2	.	TGTGCCAGCAGTTACTCGACTGCGGGGGCCTACAATGAGCAGTTCTTC	CASSYSTAGAYNEQFF
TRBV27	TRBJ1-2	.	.	TGTGCCAGCAGTGGGGCCCTGACGGGCTATGGCTACACCTTC	CASSGALTGYGYTF
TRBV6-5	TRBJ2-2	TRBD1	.	TGTGCCAGCAGTCTCCAGGGGGCGGTCACCGGGGAGCTGTTTTTT	CASSLQGAVTGELFF
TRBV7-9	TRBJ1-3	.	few	TGTGCCAGCAGCTACCCGGGGGAAGGAAACACCATATATTTT	CASSYPGEGNTIYF
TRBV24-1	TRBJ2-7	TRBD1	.	TGTGCCACCAGTGATGGACAGGGGGCCAACTCCTACGAGCAGTACTTC	CATSDGQGANSYEQYF
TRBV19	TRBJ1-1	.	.	TGTGCCAGTAGTATTTTCGTCGGGGACACTGAAGCTTTCTTT	CASSIFVGDTEAFF
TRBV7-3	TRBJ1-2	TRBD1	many	TGTGCCAGCAGAAAAAATACAGGGGAGCACTATGGCTACACCTTC	CASRKNTGEHYGYTF
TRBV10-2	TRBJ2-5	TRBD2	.	TGCGCCAGCAGTGAGTCGAGGATAGCGGGAGTCCTAGAGACCCAGTACTTC	CASSESRIAGVLETQYF
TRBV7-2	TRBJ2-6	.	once	TGTGCCAGCAGGGCACAGGGCTACTCTGGGGCCAACGTCCTGACTTTC	CASRAQGYSGANVLTF
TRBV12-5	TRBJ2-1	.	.	TGTGCTAGTGGCAGGACAGTTTTCTACAATGAGCAGTTCTTC	CASGRTVFYNEQFF
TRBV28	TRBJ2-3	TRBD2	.	TGTGCCAGCAGTTTTCTTCGGGAGGGGTTCACAGATACGCAGTATTTT	CASSFLREGFTDTQYF
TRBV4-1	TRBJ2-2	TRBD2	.	TGCGCCAGCTCCAGACTAGCGGTGAGCACCGGGGAGCTGTTTTTT	CASSRLAVSTGELFF
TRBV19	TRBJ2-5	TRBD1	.	TGTGCCAGTAGTCTTTTCGGACAGGACCAAGAGACCCAGTACTTC	CASSLFGQDQETQYF
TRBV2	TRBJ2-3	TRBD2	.	TGTGCCAGCAGCAAACTAGCGGGAGACACAGATACGCAGTATTTT	CASSKLAGDTDTQYF
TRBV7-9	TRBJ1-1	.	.	TGTGCCAGCAGCAAACAGGTCGTGAACACTGAAGCTTTCTTT	CASSKQVVNTEAFF
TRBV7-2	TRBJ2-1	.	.	TGTGCCAGCAGCTTACAGGGTTACCTGAACAATGAGCAGTTCTTC	CASSLQGYLNNEQFF
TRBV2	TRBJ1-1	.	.	TGTGCCAGCAGTCCCATCACTGAAGCTTTCTTT	CASSPITEAFF